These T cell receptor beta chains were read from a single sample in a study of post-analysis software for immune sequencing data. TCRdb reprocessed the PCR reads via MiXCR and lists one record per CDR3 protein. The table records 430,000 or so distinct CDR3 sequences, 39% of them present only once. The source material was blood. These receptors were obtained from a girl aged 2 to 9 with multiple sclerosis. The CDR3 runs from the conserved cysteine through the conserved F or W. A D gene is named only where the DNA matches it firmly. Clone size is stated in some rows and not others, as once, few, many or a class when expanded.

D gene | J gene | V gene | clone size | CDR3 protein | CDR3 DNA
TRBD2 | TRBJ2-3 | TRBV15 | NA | CATSTQTSGGAGDTQYF | TGTGCCACCAGCACCCAGACTAGCGGGGGGGCTGGAGATACGCAGTATTTT
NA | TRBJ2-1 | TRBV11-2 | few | CASSVRPRDFSYNEQFF | TGTGCCAGCAGCGTAAGACCCCGGGACTTTTCCTACAATGAGCAGTTCTTC
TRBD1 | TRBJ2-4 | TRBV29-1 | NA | CSVEGQGQNIQYF | TGCAGCGTTGAGGGACAGGGCCAAAACATTCAGTACTTC
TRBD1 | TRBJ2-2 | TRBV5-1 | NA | CTSSDRQGSTGELFF | TGCACCAGCAGCGACCGACAGGGAAGCACCGGGGAGCTGTTTTTT
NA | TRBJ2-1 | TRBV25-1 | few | CASSEPGHRPLSSYNEQFF | TGTGCCAGCAGTGAGCCGGGACACCGGCCACTTAGCTCCTACAATGAGCAGTTCTTC
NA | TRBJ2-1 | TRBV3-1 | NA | CASSQETWSEQFF | TGTGCCAGCAGCCAAGAGACTTGGAGTGAGCAGTTCTTC
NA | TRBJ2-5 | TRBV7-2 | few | CTSSLLRRSETQYF | TGTACCAGCAGCTTACTTCGCAGATCGGAGACCCAGTACTTC
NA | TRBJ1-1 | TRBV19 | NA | CASSIAETLNTEAFF | TGTGCCAGTAGTATAGCGGAGACACTGAACACTGAAGCTTTCTTT
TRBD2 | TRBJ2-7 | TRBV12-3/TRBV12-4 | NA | CASSFRSGVTYEQYF | TGTGCCAGCAGTTTTAGAAGCGGGGTTACCTACGAGCAGTACTTC
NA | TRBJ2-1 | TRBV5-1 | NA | CASSLGRTAYNEQFF | TGCGCCAGCAGCTTGGGAAGGACAGCTTACAATGAGCAGTTCTTC
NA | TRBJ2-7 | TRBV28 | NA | CASSRPGHGDEQYF | TGTGCCAGCAGTCGCCCGGGGCATGGGGACGAGCAGTACTTC
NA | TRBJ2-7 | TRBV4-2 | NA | CASSQDRGQSYEQYF | TGTGCCAGCAGCCAAGATCGGGGGCAGTCCTACGAGCAGTACTTC
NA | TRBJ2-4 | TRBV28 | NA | CASSTPLGRGAKNIQYF | TGTGCCAGCAGTACACCCCTCGGCAGGGGTGCCAAAAACATTCAGTACTTC
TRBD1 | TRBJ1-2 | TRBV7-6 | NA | CASSLSVSGDRDYGYTF | TGTGCCAGCAGCTTATCCGTCAGTGGGGACAGGGACTATGGCTACACCTTC
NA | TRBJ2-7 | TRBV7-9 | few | CASSFTGQHEQYF | TGTGCCAGCAGCTTTACAGGGCAACACGAGCAGTACTTC
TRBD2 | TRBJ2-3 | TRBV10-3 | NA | CATGTSVSTDTQYF | TGTGCCACGGGGACTAGCGTCAGCACAGATACGCAGTATTTT
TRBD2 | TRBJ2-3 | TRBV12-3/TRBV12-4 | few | CASSFRAGADTQYF | TGTGCCAGCAGTTTTCGAGCGGGAGCAGATACGCAGTATTTT
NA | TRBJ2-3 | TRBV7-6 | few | CASSPGHFTDTQYF | TGTGCCAGCAGCCCCGGACACTTCACAGATACGCAGTATTTT
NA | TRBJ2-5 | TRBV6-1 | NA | CASRETVIPQETQYF | TGTGCCAGCAGGGAAACGGTAATCCCCCAAGAGACCCAGTACTTC
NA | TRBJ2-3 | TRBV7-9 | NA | CASSLRSSQYF | TGTGCCAGCAGCTTAAGGTCGTCGCAGTATTTT
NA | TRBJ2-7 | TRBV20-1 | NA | CSARDAFSPYEQYF | TGCAGTGCTAGGGATGCCTTCTCTCCCTACGAGCAGTACTTC
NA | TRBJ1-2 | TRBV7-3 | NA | CASSVLGGPNYGYTF | TGTGCCAGCAGCGTCCTAGGGGGGCCTAACTATGGCTACACCTTC
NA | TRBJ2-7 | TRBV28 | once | CASSITVAYEQYF | TGTGCCAGCAGTATAACAGTGGCCTACGAGCAGTACTTC
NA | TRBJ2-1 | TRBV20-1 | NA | CSAGSYNEQFF | TGCAGTGCCGGGTCCTACAATGAGCAGTTCTTC
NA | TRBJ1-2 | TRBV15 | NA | CATSRAVSATFYGYTF | TGTGCCACCAGCAGAGCTGTCAGCGCTACCTTCTATGGCTACACCTTC
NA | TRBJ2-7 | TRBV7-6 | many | CASSPQPAGGYEQYF | TGTGCCAGCAGCCCGCAACCGGCAGGGGGGTACGAGCAGTACTTC
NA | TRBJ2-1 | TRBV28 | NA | CASSLAGAGVNEQFF | TGTGCCAGCAGTTTAGCCGGGGCAGGCGTAAATGAGCAGTTCTTC
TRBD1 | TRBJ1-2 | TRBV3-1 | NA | CASSQATGTALYGYTF | TGTGCCAGCAGCCAAGCCACCGGGACAGCCCTATATGGCTACACCTTC
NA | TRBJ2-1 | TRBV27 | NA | CASSLIGGIYNEQFF | TGTGCCAGCAGTTTAATCGGCGGAATCTACAATGAGCAGTTCTTC
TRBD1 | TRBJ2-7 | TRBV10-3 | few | CATLGTGRYEQYF | TGTGCCACCCTTGGGACAGGGCGTTACGAGCAGTACTTC
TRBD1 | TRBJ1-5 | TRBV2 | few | CASRSLTGTNQPQHF | TGTGCCAGCAGATCTTTGACAGGGACAAATCAGCCCCAGCATTTT
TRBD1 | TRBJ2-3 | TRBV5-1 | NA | CASSLYGTDTDTQYF | TGCGCCAGCAGCTTATACGGGACAGACACAGATACGCAGTATTTT
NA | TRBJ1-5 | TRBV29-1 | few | CSVGEGYQPQHF | TGCAGCGTGGGGGAGGGCTATCAGCCCCAGCATTTT
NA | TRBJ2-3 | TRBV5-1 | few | CASSRVSLASSTDTQYF | TGCGCCAGCAGCCGCGTTTCCCTAGCGTCAAGCACAGATACGCAGTATTTT
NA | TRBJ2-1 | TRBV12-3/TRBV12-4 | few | CASTPTQGGPMDEQFF | TGTGCCAGTACTCCGACCCAAGGGGGGCCCATGGATGAGCAGTTCTTC
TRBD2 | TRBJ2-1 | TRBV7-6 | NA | CASSPISGGRYNEQFF | TGTGCCAGCAGCCCAATTAGCGGGGGGCGCTACAATGAGCAGTTCTTC
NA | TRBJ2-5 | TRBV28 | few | CASSFRQGVRETQYF | TGTGCCAGCAGTTTCAGGCAGGGCGTTCGAGAGACCCAGTACTTC
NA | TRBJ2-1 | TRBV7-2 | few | CASSPRAQVGSNEQFF | TGTGCCAGCAGCCCCCGCGCGCAAGTCGGGAGTAATGAGCAGTTCTTC
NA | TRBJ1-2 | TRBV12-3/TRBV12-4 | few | CASSSPTESYGYTF | TGTGCCAGCAGTTCCCCGACAGAAAGCTATGGCTACACCTTC
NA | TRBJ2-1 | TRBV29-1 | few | CSVVGQVEYNEQFF | TGCAGCGTTGTGGGGCAGGTAGAATACAATGAGCAGTTCTTC
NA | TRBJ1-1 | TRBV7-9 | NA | CASSHWNTEAFF | TGTGCCAGCAGCCATTGGAACACTGAAGCTTTCTTT
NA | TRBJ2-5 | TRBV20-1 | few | CSARQSEGETQYF | TGCAGTGCTAGACAGTCGGAGGGGGAGACCCAGTACTTC